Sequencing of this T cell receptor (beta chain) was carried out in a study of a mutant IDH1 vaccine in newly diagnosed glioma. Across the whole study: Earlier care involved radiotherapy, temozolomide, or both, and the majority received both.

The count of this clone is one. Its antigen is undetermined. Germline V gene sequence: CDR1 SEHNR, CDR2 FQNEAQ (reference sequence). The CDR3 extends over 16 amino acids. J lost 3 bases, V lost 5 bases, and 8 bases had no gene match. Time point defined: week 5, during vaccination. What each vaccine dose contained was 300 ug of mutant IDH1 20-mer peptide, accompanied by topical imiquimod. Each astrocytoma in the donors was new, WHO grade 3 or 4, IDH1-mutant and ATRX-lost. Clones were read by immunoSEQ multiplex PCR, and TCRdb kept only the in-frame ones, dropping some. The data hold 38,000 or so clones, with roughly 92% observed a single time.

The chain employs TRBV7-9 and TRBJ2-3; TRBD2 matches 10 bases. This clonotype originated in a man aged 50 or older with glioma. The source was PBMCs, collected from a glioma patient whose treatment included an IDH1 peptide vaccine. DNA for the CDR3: TGTGCCAGCAGCCCAGGGGTAGCGGGGGGAACAGATACGCAGTATTTT. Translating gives CASSPGVAGGTDTQYF.